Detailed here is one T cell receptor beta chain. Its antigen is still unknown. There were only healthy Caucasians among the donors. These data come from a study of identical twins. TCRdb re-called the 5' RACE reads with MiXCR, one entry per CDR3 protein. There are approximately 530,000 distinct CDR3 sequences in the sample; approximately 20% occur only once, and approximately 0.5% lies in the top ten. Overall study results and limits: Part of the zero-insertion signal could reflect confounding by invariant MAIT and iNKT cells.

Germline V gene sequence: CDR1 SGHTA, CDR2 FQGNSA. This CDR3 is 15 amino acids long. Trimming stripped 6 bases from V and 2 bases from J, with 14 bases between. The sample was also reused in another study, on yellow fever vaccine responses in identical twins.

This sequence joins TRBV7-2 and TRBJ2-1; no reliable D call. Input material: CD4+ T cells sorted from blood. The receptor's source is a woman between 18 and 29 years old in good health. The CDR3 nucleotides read TGTGCCAGCAGTTATCGGAGTGGGACCTACAATGAGCAGTTCTTC. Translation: CASSYRSGTYNEQFF.